This T cell receptor (beta chain) was identified during a study of blood T cell repertoires in COVID-19. About the research overall: Italy, Spain and the United States were the sources of the convalescent and acute COVID-19 samples. PBMCs, B-cell-depleted T cells, or T cells were the source of the cDNA or gDNA that made up the material.

This clone has only a few counts. Losses at the gene ends were 7 bases for V and 6 bases for J; bases not matched to a gene: 12. This CDR3 contains 16 residues. Germline CDR1 is SGHRS and CDR2 is YFSETQ. The authors' processing: Amplifying reference gene primers gave estimates of nucleated cell counts. The protocol was immunoSEQ multiplex PCR, while the TCRdb copy is restricted to in-frame clones and leaves out a portion. V, J and clone size are those of that table, while D and trimming were read from the DNA. The repertoire consists of over 40,000 clones, with about 86% occurring once and the leading ten covering about 4.6%.

The sequence was collected from an elderly man with active COVID-19. Material: peripheral blood. The J gene is TRBJ2-1, the V gene TRBV5-1; TRBD2 matches 11 bases. The CDR3 is CASGTLDLAGGNEQFF. CDR3 bases: TGCGCCAGCGGTACGCTCGACCTAGCGGGAGGCAATGAGCAGTTCTTC.